Below, one T cell receptor beta chain is given with its context. The antigen is undetermined. The method was immunoSEQ multiplex PCR; TCRdb's version includes in-frame clones alone and lacks a portion of them. In the table there are over 4,000 clones, roughly nine tenths of which are singletons. CDR1 SGHDT and CDR2 YYEEEE come from the germline V gene. The ends were cut back, 4 bases at V and 4 bases at J, with 18 bases in the middle. This CDR3 has 15 residues. The entry originates in a study of PD-1 blockade in classical Hodgkin lymphoma. Time point in this sample: newly diagnosed, previously untreated cHL patient sample. Negative selection with magnets was how CD8+ T cells were isolated from the thawed PBMCs. PBMCs representing newly diagnosed, untreated classical Hodgkin lymphoma functioned as the comparison. Notes on the study in general: Reports described newly diagnosed patients as having lower baseline TCR diversity than healthy donors.

This TCR came from a human donor with classical Hodgkin lymphoma. Sequencing was performed on CD8+ T cells from blood. This rearrangement joins TRBV5-6 to TRBJ2-7, with D possibly matching TRBD2 (5 bases). The chain's CDR3 is CASSPLDSLRYEQYF. The CDR3, as DNA: TGTGCCAGCAGCCCTTTGGACTCTCTTCGTTACGAGCAGTACTTC.